The 29 T cell receptor beta chains in this list originate from one sample, sequenced in a study of long-term antiretroviral therapy in people with HIV. Researchers ran immunoSEQ v3.0 at survey level. Assay: immunoSEQ multiplex PCR; the TCRdb copy retains only in-frame clones and omits some. In the table there are 20,000 or so clones, more than 80% of which are singletons. Sample: unsorted PBMCs, taken 0.6 years after starting antiretroviral therapy. The source of these receptors is a young woman with HIV.

V and J are TRBV19 and TRBJ2-1, with TRBD2 identical over 9 bases. The CDR3 contains 16 residues. Germline trimming cut 3 bases from V and 4 bases from J; bases unmatched to any gene: 7. Germline V gene lookup returns CDR1 LNHDA and CDR2 SQIVND (reference sequence). CDR3 loop: CASSMLASGTYNEQFF. The CDR3 nucleotides are TGTGCCAGTAGTATGTTGGCTAGCGGGACTTACAATGAGCAGTTCTTC.

The rearrangement uses TRBV5-1 and TRBJ2-7, with 9 bases identical to TRBD2. Germline assignment: CDR1 SGHRS and CDR2 YFSETQ. The CDR3 has 14 residues. With V trimmed by 0 bases and J by 4 bases, 2 bases remained unmatched. CDR3 region: CASSLETSGYEQYF. CDR3 nucleotides: TGCGCCAGCAGCTTGGAGACTAGCGGATACGAGCAGTACTTC. The full variable domain, its missing parts supplied by reference TRBV5-1 and TRBJ2-7, is KAGVTQTPRYLIKTRGQQVTLSCSPISGHRSVSWYQQTPGQGLQFLFEYFSETQRNKGNFPGRFSGRQFSNSRSEMNVSTLELGDSALYLCASSLETSGYEQYFGPGTRLTVT.

The rearrangement uses TRBV19 and TRBJ1-1, with no clear D. This CDR3 has 13 residues. Germline CDR1 LNHDA, CDR2 SQIVND (reference sequence). Between the trimmed V and J ends, which lost 6 bases and 8 bases, there was a span of 16 bases. The CDR3, as DNA: TGTGCCAGTAGGACACCAGCCGCCAGCGAAGCTTTCTTT. It translates to CASRTPAASEAFF.

This chain uses TRBV29-1 with TRBJ2-1; D uncertain. The V gene's germline CDR1 is SQVTM and CDR2 ANQGSEA. The CDR3 loop spans 13 amino acids. The V and J ends lost 3 bases and 4 bases respectively, with 10 bases between them. The CDR3: CSVDVAAYNEQFF. The DNA for the CDR3 is TGCAGCGTTGATGTCGCTGCTTACAATGAGCAGTTCTTC.

The chain carries TRBV19 and TRBJ1-2, with D unclear. This CDR3 spans 15 amino acids. The V gene lost 0 bases and the J gene lost 2 bases, with 10 bases spanning the gap. From germline, CDR1 is LNHDA and CDR2 SQIVND (reference sequence). CDR3: CASSIDRSGNYGYTF. The CDR3 bases are TGTGCCAGTAGTATAGATCGATCAGGAAACTATGGCTACACCTTC.

This clone was observed once. This chain links TRBV28 with TRBJ2-7; TRBD1 is a possible D gene (6 bases). The V end lost 3 bases, the J end lost 4 bases, and 7 bases lay between the germline ends. Germline V gene lookup returns CDR1 MDHEN and CDR2 SYDVKM. The CDR3 contains 12 residues. Here the CDR3 DNA reads TGTGCCAGCAGTTTTCAGGGGTACGAGCAGTACTTC. This encodes CASSFQGYEQYF.

V is TRBV6-4 and J is TRBJ2-3, with TRBD1 as a possible D gene (5 bases). The V end was cut by 5 bases, the J end by 1 base, with 7 bases between. Germline V gene lookup returns CDR1 MRHNA and CDR2 SNTAGT. The length of the CDR3 is 13 residues. The CDR3 DNA is TGTGCCAGCAGTAAGACAGGCACAGATACGCAGTATTTT. Amino acid sequence: CASSKTGTDTQYF.

This clone was observed a handful of times. The chain joins TRBV7-6 to TRBJ2-1, with 12 bases that match TRBD2. The CDR3 covers 17 residues. The V gene's germline CDR1 is SGHVS and CDR2 FNYEAQ. Trimming removed 3 bases from V and 6 bases from J; junction bases left unmatched: 9. DNA of the CDR3: TGTGCCAGCAGCTTTTCGCCGGCTAGCGGGGGGGGCAATGAGCAGTTCTTC. This sequence encodes CASSFSPASGGGNEQFF.

This clone was counted a few times. V is TRBV2 and J is TRBJ2-1; D may be TRBD2 (5 bases). The CDR3 is made up of 15 amino acids. CDR1 and CDR2 (germline): SNHLY, FYNNEI. V was pared by 3 bases and J by 5 bases, with 14 bases between. DNA for the CDR3: TGTGCCAGCAGTGACGCCATACGTAGCGACAATGAGCAGTTCTTC. It specifies CASSDAIRSDNEQFF.

The chain carries TRBV11-2 and TRBJ2-3, with D perhaps TRBD2 (6 bases). Germline loops: CDR1 SGHAT, CDR2 FQNNGV. The V end was cut by 3 bases, the J end by 2 bases, with 9 bases between. The CDR3 has 14 amino acids. The CDR3 bases are TGTGCCAGCAGCTTCTGGGGGGACACAGATACGCAGTATTTT. Its translation: CASSFWGDTDTQYF.

The chain joins TRBV7-2 to TRBJ2-5; D gene uncertain. This CDR3 is built from 14 residues. V dropped 3 bases and J dropped 5 bases, with 13 bases sitting between them. From germline, CDR1 is SGHTA and CDR2 FQGNSA. The CDR3 DNA follows: TGTGCCAGCAGCTTGGGCGTGGAGTGGGAGACCCAGTACTTC. Its translation is CASSLGVEWETQYF.

J is TRBJ2-7 and V is TRBV10-3; D possibly corresponds to TRBD1 (6 bases). With 2 bases removed from V and 1 base from J, the gap between germline ends came to 18 bases. Germline V lookup: CDR1 ENHRY, CDR2 SYGVKD. This CDR3 has 17 residues. The CDR3 loop reads CAISEKGQGLTSYEQYF. Written as DNA, the CDR3 is TGTGCCATCAGTGAGAAGGGCCAGGGGTTAACTTCCTACGAGCAGTACTTC.

In this sample, this clone turned up once. The chain has TRBV6-1 and TRBJ2-1; D is perhaps TRBD2 (5 bases). V dropped 8 bases and J dropped 0 bases, with 14 bases sitting between them. Germline values: CDR1 MNHNS, CDR2 SASEGT. This CDR3 spans 15 amino acids. CDR3 residues: CASASTPSSYNEQFF. The DNA for the CDR3 is TGTGCCAGCGCTAGCACCCCAAGCTCCTACAATGAGCAGTTCTTC.

The V gene is TRBV10-3, the J gene TRBJ2-1; TRBD2 matches 13 bases. The CDR3 runs 16 residues. V lost 3 bases and J lost 7; bases outside the gene matches: 6. CDR1 is ENHRY, CDR2 SYGVKD, per germline. Here the CDR3 DNA reads TGTGCCATCAGTGAAAGGGGACTAGCGGGGTTTAATGAGCAGTTCTTC. Amino acids: CAISERGLAGFNEQFF.

V usage is TRBV5-6 and J usage is TRBJ2-5; D uncertain. Trimming left V 1 base short and J 5 bases short, with 3 bases between. This CDR3 has 11 residues. Germline lookup yields CDR1 SGHDT and CDR2 YYEEEE. The CDR3 DNA sequence: TGTGCCAGCAGCTTGAGGGAGACCCAGTACTTC. This encodes CASSLRETQYF. The variable domain in full, completed from reference TRBV5-6 and TRBJ2-5, reads DAGVTQSPTHLIKTRGQQVTLRCSPKSGHDTVSWYQQALGQGPQFIFQYYEEEERQRGNFPDRFSGHQFPNYSSELNVNALLLGDSALYLCASSLRETQYFGPGTRLLVL.

The table lists this clone with a few counts. The chain combines TRBV16 with TRBJ1-2; TRBD1 matches 9 bases. V trimming: 1 base; J trimming: 7 bases; junction bases outside the gene matches: 7. CDR1 is KGHSY, CDR2 FQNENV, per germline. CDR3 length: 15 residues. CDR3 region: CASSQLSGTGFGYTF. The CDR3, as DNA: TGTGCCAGCAGCCAATTATCTGGGACAGGGTTTGGCTACACCTTC.

The V and J genes are TRBV19 and TRBJ1-6; D gene unclear. This CDR3 region has 12 residues. CDR1 and CDR2 from the germline V gene are LNHDA and SQIVND (reference sequence). V was clipped by 7 bases and J by 7 bases, with 8 bases between them. This CDR3 is CASKEANSPLHF. CDR3 bases: TGTGCCAGTAAGGAGGCGAATTCACCCCTCCACTTT.

V is TRBV10-2 and J is TRBJ2-1, with D possibly TRBD1 on 6 matching bases. Per the germline V gene, CDR1 is WSHSY and CDR2 is SAAADI. The CDR3 runs to 13 residues. Trimming pared 5 bases from V and 6 bases from J, leaving 11 bases between. DNA of the CDR3: TGCGCCAGCAGTCGACAGGCCGTCAATGAGCAGTTCTTC. It is translated as CASSRQAVNEQFF.

The chain recombines TRBV19 with TRBJ2-7; perhaps D is TRBD1 or TRBD2 (5 bases each). Germline CDR1 reads LNHDA; CDR2 reads SQIVND (reference sequence). This CDR3 contains 16 residues. The V end lost 6 bases, the J end lost 0 bases, and 18 bases lay between the germline ends. In nucleotides, the CDR3 is TGTGCCAGTAGCCGGAAGTTGTCAGGGAGCTCCTACGAGCAGTACTTC. Translated, it gives CASSRKLSGSSYEQYF.

This sequence joins TRBV7-2 and TRBJ1-3; D is perhaps TRBD1 (6 bases). Germline loops: CDR1 SGHTA, CDR2 FQGNSA. V was cut by 3 bases and J by 5 bases, with 8 bases left in between. The CDR3 is made up of 13 amino acids. CDR3 bases: TGTGCCAGCAGCTTGCAGGGGCGAAACACCATATATTTT. This sequence encodes CASSLQGRNTIYF.

This rearrangement joins TRBV18 to TRBJ1-1; D unclear. Deletions cut 3 bases from V and 3 bases from J, with 8 bases between. The length of the CDR3 is 13 residues. Germline CDR1 and CDR2: KGHSH and LQKENI. CDR3 DNA: TGTGCCAGCTCACCGTCGGGAGACACTGAAGCTTTCTTT. It specifies CASSPSGDTEAFF.

The chain uses TRBV14 and TRBJ2-7; D is unclear. Germline lookup yields CDR1 SGHDN and CDR2 FVKESK. There are 14 residues in the CDR3. Trimming removed 6 bases from V and 2 bases from J, with 14 bases in between. The CDR3 nucleotides read TGTGCCAGCAGTCCGGTTACAGACCCCTACGAGCAGTACTTC. This sequence encodes CASSPVTDPYEQYF.

V is TRBV7-8 and J is TRBJ1-5; D is ambiguous. The CDR3 length is 12 residues. Germline CDR1 reads SGHVS; CDR2 reads FQNEAQ. V lost 5 bases to trimming and J lost 2 bases, with 4 bases between them. Here the CDR3 DNA reads TGTGCCAGCAGCACCCGCAATCAGCCCCAGCATTTT. Translated: CASSTRNQPQHF.

The V gene is TRBV11-2, the J gene TRBJ1-5; D is uncertain. Germline CDR1 and CDR2: SGHAT and FQNNGV. CDR3 length equals 14 residues. The V gene lost 6 bases and the J gene lost 6 bases, with 15 bases spanning the gap. CDR3 residues: CASSQSGSSQPQHF. Written as DNA, the CDR3 is TGTGCCAGCAGTCAATCGGGGTCTTCTCAGCCCCAGCATTTT.

The chain uses TRBV27 and TRBJ1-1; D might be TRBD1 (6 bases). The CDR3 is 14 residues long. Per the germline V gene, CDR1 is MNHEY and CDR2 is SMNVEV (reference sequence). V lost 6 bases and J lost 4, with 15 bases in between. As DNA, the CDR3 is TGTGCCAGCAGGCAGGGGTCGTTAGGCACTGAAGCTTTCTTT. It yields the protein CASRQGSLGTEAFF.

CDR3 sequence: CASSPGSTEAFF. The CDR3 bases are TGTGCCAGCTCACCAGGAAGTACTGAAGCTTTCTTT. The genes are TRBV18 and TRBJ1-1; no clear D gene. The CDR3 contains 12 residues. The germline V gene encodes CDR1 KGHSH and CDR2 LQKENI. The germline V and J ends were trimmed by 2 bases and 5 bases, with 6 bases remaining between them.

The chain couples TRBV28 to TRBJ2-7, with D perhaps matching TRBD2 (5 bases). Trimming shortened V by 6 bases and J by 0 bases, and 9 bases separated the two germline ends. CDR1 is MDHEN, CDR2 SYDVKM, per germline. CDR3 length: 13 amino acids. Here the CDR3 DNA reads TGTGCCAGCAGCTTAGAGGGCTCCTACGAGCAGTACTTC. It is translated as CASSLEGSYEQYF.

V and J are TRBV18 and TRBJ1-2; D call uncertain. V lost 4 bases and J lost 8, with 11 bases in between. This CDR3 contains 12 residues. Germline CDR1 reads KGHSH; CDR2 reads LQKENI. For the CDR3, the DNA is TGTGCCAGCTCACAGGGCTCCTTGGGCTACACCTTC. Protein sequence: CASSQGSLGYTF.

This clone came up once. The V call is TRBV5-1, the J call TRBJ1-4, with 7 bases identical to TRBD1. Losses at the gene ends were 2 bases for V and 3 bases for J; bases not matched to a gene: 4. The germline gives CDR1 SGHRS, CDR2 YFSETQ. The CDR3 has 15 residues. The CDR3 is CASSLGDRSNEKLFF. CDR3 DNA sequence: TGCGCCAGCAGCTTAGGGGACAGATCTAATGAAAAACTGTTTTTT.